One sample yielded the 19 T cell receptor beta chains listed below, sequenced in a study of shared clonotypes between healthy human individuals. Data came from immunoSEQ multiplex PCR; TCRdb stores just in-frame clones and leaves some out. The profile shows about 2 million clones, 90% to 95% of them singletons. Source material: naive CD4+ T cells sorted from blood. Subset noted: CD45RA+ positively selected. Receptor source: a man aged 18 to 35 in good health.

The chain is built from TRBV30 and TRBJ1-6; weak D call: TRBD1 (6 bases). V shed 5 bases and J shed 6 bases, with 11 bases lying between them. CDR3 length: 13 residues. Germline V gene sequence: CDR1 GTSNPN, CDR2 SVGIG (reference sequence). The CDR3 loop is CAWEGDFNSPLHF. CDR3 coding DNA: TGTGCCTGGGAGGGGGACTTTAATTCACCCCTCCACTTT.

The chain uses TRBV30 and TRBJ1-3; no firm D call. The end of the DNA fits TRBJ2-2 better, so the J call may be wrong. The length of the CDR3 is 14 residues. Germline CDR1 GTSNPN, CDR2 SVGIG (reference sequence). CDR3 nucleotide sequence: TGTGCCTGGAGTGTACTGAACTCGCCCGGGGAGCTGTTTTTT. It specifies CAWSVLNSPGELFF.

V and J are TRBV18 and TRBJ2-5; possible D gene TRBD1, 5 bases. The V gene's germline CDR1 is KGHSH and CDR2 LQKENI. V was shortened by 0 bases and J by 4 bases, with 12 bases between the two germline ends. This CDR3 spans 15 amino acids. The CDR3 bases are TGTGCCAGCTCACCACCGATTTCAGGGTCAGAGACCCAGTACTTC. It yields the protein CASSPPISGSETQYF.

V and J are TRBV5-1 and TRBJ2-7; D call uncertain. From germline, CDR1 is SGHRS and CDR2 YFSETQ. The CDR3 contains 15 residues. The ends were cut back, 0 bases at V and 7 bases at J, with 17 bases in the middle. This CDR3 is CASSLAQPAMGEQYF. CDR3 coding DNA: TGCGCCAGCAGCTTGGCCCAACCGGCTATGGGGGAGCAGTACTTC.

The rearrangement links TRBV5-1 to TRBJ2-2, with 8 bases that match TRBD1. This CDR3 region has 14 residues. V was clipped by 8 bases and J by 1 base; unmatched bases: 4. Germline V gene lookup returns CDR1 SGHRS and CDR2 YFSETQ. The CDR3 region is CASRDRMNTGELFF. For the CDR3, the DNA is TGCGCCAGTAGGGACAGGATGAACACCGGGGAGCTGTTTTTT.

The J gene is TRBJ2-4, the V gene TRBV6-1, with a tentative D call TRBD2 (6 bases). Between the trimmed V and J ends, which lost 10 bases and 2 bases, there was a span of 15 bases. The CDR3 runs to 14 residues. Looked up from germline, CDR1 is MNHNS and CDR2 is SASEGT. CDR3 residues: CATVLSGSKNIQYF. The CDR3 nucleotides read TGTGCCACCGTACTTAGCGGATCCAAAAACATTCAGTACTTC.

The genes are TRBV9 and TRBJ2-5; 8 bases align to TRBD2. Germline CDR1 is SGDLS and CDR2 is YYNGEE. The CDR3 totals 15 residues. Trimming at V came to 0 bases and at J to 2 bases, leaving 3 bases not matched to a gene. The CDR3 spells CASSVGQRGQETQYF. The CDR3 region has the DNA TGTGCCAGCAGCGTAGGTCAGCGGGGGCAAGAGACCCAGTACTTC. The full variable domain, its missing parts supplied by reference TRBV9 and TRBJ2-5, is DSGVTQTPKHLITATGQRVTLRCSPRSGDLSVYWYQQSLDQGLQFLIQYYNGEERAKGNILERFSAQQFPDLHSELNLSSLELGDSALYFCASSVGQRGQETQYFGPGTRLLVL.

V and J are TRBV6-6 and TRBJ2-2; no clear D gene. This CDR3 region has 15 residues. Germline assignment: CDR1 MNHNY and CDR2 SVGAGI (reference sequence). V was cut by 2 bases and J by 3 bases, with 10 bases left in between. The CDR3 DNA follows: TGTGCCAGCAGTTACCAGGATCGGGACACCGGGGAGCTGTTTTTT. Translated: CASSYQDRDTGELFF.

The J gene is TRBJ1-2, the V gene TRBV18; TRBD1 agrees at 9 bases. The CDR3 length is 16 residues. Germline loops: CDR1 KGHSH, CDR2 LQKENI. V shed 7 bases and J 6 bases; nucleotides not matched to a gene: 15. CDR3 DNA: TGTGCCAGCTTCTATCTTCCGGGACAGGGTTTGGATGGCTACACCTTC. Residues: CASFYLPGQGLDGYTF.

The chain joins TRBV28 to TRBJ1-4; 9 bases fit TRBD1. From germline, CDR1 is MDHEN and CDR2 SYDVKM. V trimming: 6 bases; J trimming: 8 bases; junction bases outside the gene matches: 4. The CDR3 runs 13 residues. The CDR3 coding sequence is TGTGCCAGCAGGACAGGGGGTAAGGAAAAACTGTTTTTT. Protein sequence: CASRTGGKEKLFF.

Details on this clone: Other DNA sequences within the sample encode an identical CDR3. The V call is TRBV5-6, the J call TRBJ2-7; the D call may be TRBD1 or TRBD2 (5 bases each). V was shortened by 1 base and J by 0 bases, with 8 bases between the two germline ends. The V gene's germline CDR1 is SGHDT and CDR2 YYEEEE. CDR3 length equals 14 residues. The CDR3 region is CASSLPGSSYEQYF. CDR3 sequence (DNA): TGTGCCAGCAGCTTGCCAGGGAGCTCCTACGAGCAGTACTTC.

The rearrangement links TRBV7-2 to TRBJ2-7; D not certain. Germline CDR1 reads SGHTA; CDR2 reads FQGNSA. CDR3 length: 13 amino acids. V lost 5 bases, J lost 2 bases, and 10 bases lay in between. The CDR3 nucleotides are TGTGCCAGCAGCCGAAAAGTAACCTACGAGCAGTACTTC. It specifies CASSRKVTYEQYF.

The rearrangement uses TRBV7-9 and TRBJ2-1, with D hard to call. From germline, CDR1 is SEHNR and CDR2 FQNEAQ (reference sequence). CDR3 length equals 15 residues. Between the trimmed V and J ends, which lost 2 bases and 7 bases, there was a span of 15 bases. The CDR3 DNA is TGTGCCAGCAGCTTACTGCTACTTGTCGGAAATGAGCAGTTCTTC. Translated, it gives CASSLLLLVGNEQFF.

This clone was observed a few times. This sample also contains other DNA sequences that code for the same CDR3. The chain recombines TRBV7-8 with TRBJ1-5; 9 bases are shared with TRBD1. Germline values: CDR1 SGHVS, CDR2 FQNEAQ. The CDR3 runs to 18 residues. Trimming cost V 0 bases and J 9 bases; bases outside gene matches: 15. The CDR3 region is CASSLASSLGQGLWPQHF. In nucleotides, the CDR3 is TGTGCCAGCAGCTTAGCTAGTTCGTTGGGACAGGGCTTATGGCCCCAGCATTTT.

The chain has TRBV19 and TRBJ1-1, with TRBD1 matching over 8 bases. V lost 5 bases and J lost 0; bases outside the gene matches: 11. The CDR3 runs to 17 residues. Germline CDR1 is LNHDA and CDR2 is SQIVND (reference sequence). As DNA, the CDR3 is TGTGCCAGTAGTCCGATAGACAGGGGCGAACTGAACACTGAAGCTTTCTTT. It encodes CASSPIDRGELNTEAFF.

This chain joins TRBV11-2 and TRBJ1-5; tentatively, D is TRBD1 (5 bases). CDR3 size: 13 residues. Germline V gives CDR1 SGHAT, CDR2 FQNNGV. V dropped 6 bases and J dropped 9 bases, with 15 bases sitting between them. This CDR3 reads CASRSDSTRPQHF. CDR3 nucleotides: TGTGCCAGCAGGTCAGACAGTACACGGCCCCAGCATTTT.

The V call is TRBV4-2, the J call TRBJ1-5; D is uncertain. This CDR3 has 14 amino acids. V was cut by 4 bases and J by 5 bases, with 12 bases left in between. Germline V gene lookup returns CDR1 LGHNA and CDR2 YNFKEQ. CDR3 coding DNA: TGTGCCAGCAGCCGGAAACCGGGCTATCAGCCCCAGCATTTT. Protein product: CASSRKPGYQPQHF.

V gene TRBV6-4 combines with J gene TRBJ1-1; 8 bases map to TRBD1. The germline V gene has CDR1 MRHNA and CDR2 SNTAGT. The CDR3 covers 13 residues. Trimming took 2 bases from V and 9 from J; bases not matched to a gene: 5. The CDR3 here is CASSDGGTGKAFF. DNA for the CDR3: TGTGCCAGCAGTGACGGTGGGACAGGAAAAGCTTTCTTT.

The chain couples TRBV5-1 to TRBJ2-7; TRBD1 aligns across 8 bases. The V segment lost 4 bases and the J segment 6 bases; nucleotides outside the gene matches: 9. This CDR3 is 14 amino acids long. The germline V gene encodes CDR1 SGHRS and CDR2 YFSETQ. CDR3 in DNA: TGCGCCAGCAGCCAAGGGACAGGCAATTCCGAGCAGTACTTC. It yields the protein CASSQGTGNSEQYF.